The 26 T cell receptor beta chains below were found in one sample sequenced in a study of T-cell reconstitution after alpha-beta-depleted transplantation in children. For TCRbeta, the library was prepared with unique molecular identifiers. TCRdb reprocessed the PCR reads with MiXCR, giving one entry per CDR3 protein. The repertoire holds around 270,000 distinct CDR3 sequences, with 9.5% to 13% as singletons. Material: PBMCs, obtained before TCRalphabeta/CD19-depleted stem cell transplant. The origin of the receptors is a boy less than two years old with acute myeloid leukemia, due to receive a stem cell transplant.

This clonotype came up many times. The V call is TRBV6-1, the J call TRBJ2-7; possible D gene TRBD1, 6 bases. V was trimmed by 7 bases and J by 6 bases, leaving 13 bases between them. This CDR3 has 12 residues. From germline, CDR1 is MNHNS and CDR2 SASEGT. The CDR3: CASMDTGPEQYF. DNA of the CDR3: TGTGCCAGCATGGATACAGGGCCCGAGCAGTACTTC.

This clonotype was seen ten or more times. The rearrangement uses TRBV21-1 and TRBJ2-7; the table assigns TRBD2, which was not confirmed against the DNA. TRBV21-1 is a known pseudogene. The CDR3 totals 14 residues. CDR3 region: CASTRRGPKCEQYF. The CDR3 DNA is TGTGCCAGCACCAGACGGGGCCCAAAATGTGAGCAGTACTTC.

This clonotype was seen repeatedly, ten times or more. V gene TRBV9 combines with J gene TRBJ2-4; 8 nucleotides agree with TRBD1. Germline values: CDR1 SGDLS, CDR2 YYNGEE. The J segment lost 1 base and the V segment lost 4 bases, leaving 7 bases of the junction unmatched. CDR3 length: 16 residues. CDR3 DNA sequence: TGTGCCAGCAGCAACCCGACAGGGGAGGCCAAAAACATTCAGTACTTC. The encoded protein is CASSNPTGEAKNIQYF.

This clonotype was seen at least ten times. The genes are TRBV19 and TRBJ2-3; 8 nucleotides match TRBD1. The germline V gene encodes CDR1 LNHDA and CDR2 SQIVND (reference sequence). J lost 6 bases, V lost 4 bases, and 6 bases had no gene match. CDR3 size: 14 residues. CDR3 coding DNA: TGTGCCAGTAGTACAAGACAGGGGAGCGATACGCAGTATTTT. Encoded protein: CASSTRQGSDTQYF.

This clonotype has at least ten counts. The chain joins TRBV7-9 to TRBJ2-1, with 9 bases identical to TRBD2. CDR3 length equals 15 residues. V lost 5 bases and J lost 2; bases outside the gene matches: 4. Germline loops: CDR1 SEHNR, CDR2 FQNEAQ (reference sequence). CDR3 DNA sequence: TGTGCCAGCAGCCTGAGCGGGAGGACCTACAATGAGCAGTTCTTC. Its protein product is CASSLSGRTYNEQFF. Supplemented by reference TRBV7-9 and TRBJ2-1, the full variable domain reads DTGVSQNPRHKITKRGQNVTFRCDPISEHNRLYWYRQTLGQGPEFLTYFQNEAQLEKSRLLSDRFSAERPKGSFSTLEIQRTEQGDSAMYLCASSLSGRTYNEQFFGPGTRLTVL.

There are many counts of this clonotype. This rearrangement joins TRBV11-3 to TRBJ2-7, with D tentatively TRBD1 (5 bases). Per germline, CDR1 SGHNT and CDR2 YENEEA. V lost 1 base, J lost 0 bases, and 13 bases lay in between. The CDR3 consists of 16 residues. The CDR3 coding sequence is TGTGCCAGCAGCTTAGGGGGCACTACCCCCTCCTACGAGCAGTACTTC. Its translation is CASSLGGTTPSYEQYF.

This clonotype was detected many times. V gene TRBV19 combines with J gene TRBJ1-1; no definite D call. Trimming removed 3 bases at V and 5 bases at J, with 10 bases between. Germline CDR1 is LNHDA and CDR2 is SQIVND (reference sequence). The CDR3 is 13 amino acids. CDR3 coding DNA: TGTGCCAGTAGTATCGAGGGCCGGACTGAAGCTTTCTTT. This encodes CASSIEGRTEAFF. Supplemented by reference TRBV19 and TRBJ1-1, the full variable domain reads DGGITQSPKYLFRKEGQNVTLSCEQNLNHDAMYWYRQDPGQGLRLIYYSQIVNDFQKGDIAEGYSVSREKKESFPLTVTSAQKNPTAFYLCASSIEGRTEAFFGQGTRLTVV.

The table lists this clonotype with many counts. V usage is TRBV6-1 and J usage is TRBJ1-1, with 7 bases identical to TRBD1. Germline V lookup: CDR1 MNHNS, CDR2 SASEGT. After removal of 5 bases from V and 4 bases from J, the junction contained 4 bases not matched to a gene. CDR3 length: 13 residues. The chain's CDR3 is CASSRQGRTEAFF. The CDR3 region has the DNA TGTGCCAGCAGTAGACAGGGCCGCACTGAAGCTTTCTTT.

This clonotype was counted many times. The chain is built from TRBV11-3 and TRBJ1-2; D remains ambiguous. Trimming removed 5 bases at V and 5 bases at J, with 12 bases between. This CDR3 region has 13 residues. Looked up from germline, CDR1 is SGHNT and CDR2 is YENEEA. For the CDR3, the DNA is TGTGCCAGCAGCCCATCGGAGGGTTATGGCTACACCTTC. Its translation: CASSPSEGYGYTF.

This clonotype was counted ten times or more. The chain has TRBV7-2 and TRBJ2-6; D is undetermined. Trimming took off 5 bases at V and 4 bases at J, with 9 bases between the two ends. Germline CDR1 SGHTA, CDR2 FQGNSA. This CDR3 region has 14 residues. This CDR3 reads CASSDRSGANVLTF. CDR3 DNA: TGTGCCAGCAGCGACCGTTCAGGGGCCAACGTCCTGACTTTC.

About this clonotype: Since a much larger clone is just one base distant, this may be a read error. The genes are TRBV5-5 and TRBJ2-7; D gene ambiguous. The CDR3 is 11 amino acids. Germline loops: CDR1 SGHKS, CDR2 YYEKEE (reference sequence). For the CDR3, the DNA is TGTGTCAGCAGCGTCCCGAACGAGCAGTACTTC. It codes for CVSSVPNEQYF.

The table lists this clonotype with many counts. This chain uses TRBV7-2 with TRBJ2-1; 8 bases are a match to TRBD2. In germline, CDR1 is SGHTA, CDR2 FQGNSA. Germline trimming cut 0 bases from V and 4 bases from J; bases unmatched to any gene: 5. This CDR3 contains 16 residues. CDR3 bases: TGTGCCAGCAGCTTAGCGTCGGGACTAGGATACAATGAGCAGTTCTTC. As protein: CASSLASGLGYNEQFF. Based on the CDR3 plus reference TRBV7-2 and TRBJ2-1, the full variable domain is GAGVSQSPSNKVTEKGKDVELRCDPISGHTALYWYRQSLGQGLEFLIYFQGNSAPDKSGLPSDRFSAERTGGSVSTLTIQRTQQEDSAVYLCASSLASGLGYNEQFFGPGTRLTVL.

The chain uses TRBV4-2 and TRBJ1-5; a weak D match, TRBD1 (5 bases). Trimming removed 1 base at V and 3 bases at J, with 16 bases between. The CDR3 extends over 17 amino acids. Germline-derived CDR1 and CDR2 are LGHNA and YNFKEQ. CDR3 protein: CASSQGTLDTFNQPQHF. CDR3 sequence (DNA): TGTGCCAGCAGCCAAGGAACTTTGGACACCTTCAATCAGCCCCAGCATTTT.

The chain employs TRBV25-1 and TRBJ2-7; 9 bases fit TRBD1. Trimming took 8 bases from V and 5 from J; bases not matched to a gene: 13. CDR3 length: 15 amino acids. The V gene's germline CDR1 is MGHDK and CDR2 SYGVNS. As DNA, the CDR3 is TGTGCCAGCGATCAGTCCGGGACAGGGTCCCACGAGCAGTACTTC. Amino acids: CASDQSGTGSHEQYF.

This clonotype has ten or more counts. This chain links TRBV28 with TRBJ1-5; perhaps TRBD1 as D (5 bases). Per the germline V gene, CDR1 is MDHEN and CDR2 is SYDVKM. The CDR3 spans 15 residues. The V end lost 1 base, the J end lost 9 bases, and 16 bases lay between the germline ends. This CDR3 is CASSLLGPPHRPQHF. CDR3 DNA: TGTGCCAGCAGTTTATTGGGACCTCCCCACCGGCCCCAGCATTTT.

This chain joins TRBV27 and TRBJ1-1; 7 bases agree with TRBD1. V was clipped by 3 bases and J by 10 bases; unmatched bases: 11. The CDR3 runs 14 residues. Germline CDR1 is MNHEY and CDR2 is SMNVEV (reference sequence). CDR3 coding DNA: TGTGCCAGCAGTTTTCCAGGGGGTAGGGGTAGAGCTTTCTTT. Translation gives CASSFPGGRGRAFF.

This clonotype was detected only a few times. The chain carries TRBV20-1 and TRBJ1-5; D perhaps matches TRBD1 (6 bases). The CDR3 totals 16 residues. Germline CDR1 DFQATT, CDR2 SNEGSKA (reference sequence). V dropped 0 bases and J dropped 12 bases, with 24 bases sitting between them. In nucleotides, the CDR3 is TGCAGTGCTAGAGAAAAGGGGGGAACAGGAGTAGGTAGCCAGCATTTT. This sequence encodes CSAREKGGTGVGSQHF.

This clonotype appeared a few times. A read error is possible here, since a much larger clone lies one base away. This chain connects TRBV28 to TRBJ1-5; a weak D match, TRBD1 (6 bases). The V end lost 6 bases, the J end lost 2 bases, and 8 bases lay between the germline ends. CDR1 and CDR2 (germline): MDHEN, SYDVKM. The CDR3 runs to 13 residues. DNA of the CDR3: TGTGCCAGCAGGGACAGCGGCAATCAGCCCCAGCATTTT. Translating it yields CASRDSGNQPQHF.

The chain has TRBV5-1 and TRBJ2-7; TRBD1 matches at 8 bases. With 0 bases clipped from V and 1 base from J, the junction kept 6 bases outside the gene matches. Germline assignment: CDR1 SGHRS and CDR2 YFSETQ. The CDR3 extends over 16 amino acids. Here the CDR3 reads CASSLGGTGPSYEQYF. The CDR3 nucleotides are TGCGCCAGCAGCTTGGGGGGGACAGGTCCTTCCTACGAGCAGTACTTC.

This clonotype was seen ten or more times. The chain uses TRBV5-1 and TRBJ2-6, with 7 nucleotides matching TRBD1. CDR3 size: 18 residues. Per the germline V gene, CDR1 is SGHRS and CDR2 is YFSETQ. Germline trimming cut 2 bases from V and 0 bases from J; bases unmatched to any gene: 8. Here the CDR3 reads CASSFQGVTYSGANVLTF. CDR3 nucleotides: TGCGCCAGCAGCTTTCAGGGGGTGACTTACTCTGGGGCCAACGTCCTGACTTTC.

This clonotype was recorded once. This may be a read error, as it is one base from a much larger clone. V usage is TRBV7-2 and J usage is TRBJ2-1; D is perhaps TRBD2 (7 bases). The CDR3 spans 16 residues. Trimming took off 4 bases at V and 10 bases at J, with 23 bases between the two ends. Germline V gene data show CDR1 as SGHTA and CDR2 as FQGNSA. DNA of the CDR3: TGTGCCAGCAGCTCCCTCGGACTAGGGGGGGGTTGGGAGCAGTTCTTC. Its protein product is CASSSLGLGGGWEQFF.

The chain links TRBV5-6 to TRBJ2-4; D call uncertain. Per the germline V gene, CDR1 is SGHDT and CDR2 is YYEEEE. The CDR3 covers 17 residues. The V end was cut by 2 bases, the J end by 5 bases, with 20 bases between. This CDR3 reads CASSFGVGSHPENIQYF. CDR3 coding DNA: TGTGCCAGCAGCTTTGGGGTTGGCAGCCACCCCGAAAACATTCAGTACTTC.

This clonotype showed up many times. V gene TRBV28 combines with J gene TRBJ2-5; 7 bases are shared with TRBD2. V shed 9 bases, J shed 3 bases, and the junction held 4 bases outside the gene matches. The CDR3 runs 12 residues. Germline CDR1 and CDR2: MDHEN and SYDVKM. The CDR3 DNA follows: TGTGCCAGTCACGGGGGGAAAGAGACCCAGTACTTC. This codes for CASHGGKETQYF.

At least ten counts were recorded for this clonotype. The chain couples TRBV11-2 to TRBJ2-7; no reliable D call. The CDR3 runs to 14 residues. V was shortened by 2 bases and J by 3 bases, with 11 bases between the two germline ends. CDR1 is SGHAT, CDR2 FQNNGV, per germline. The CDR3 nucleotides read TGTGCCAGCAGCTTATTCGGGTTCGGCTACGAGCAGTACTTC. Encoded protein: CASSLFGFGYEQYF.

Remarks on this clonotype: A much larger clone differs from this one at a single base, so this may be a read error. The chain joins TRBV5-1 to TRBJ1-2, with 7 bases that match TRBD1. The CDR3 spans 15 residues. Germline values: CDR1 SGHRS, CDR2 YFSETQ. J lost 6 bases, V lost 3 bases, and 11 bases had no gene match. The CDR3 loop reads CASSSTPDRVHGYTF. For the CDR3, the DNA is TGCGCCAGCAGCTCGACCCCTGACAGGGTCCATGGCTACACCTTC.

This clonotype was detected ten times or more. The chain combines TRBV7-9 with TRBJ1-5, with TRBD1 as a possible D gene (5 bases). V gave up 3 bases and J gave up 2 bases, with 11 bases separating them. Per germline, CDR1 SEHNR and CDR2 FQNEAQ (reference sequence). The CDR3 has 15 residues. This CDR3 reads CASSFQGPGNQPQHF. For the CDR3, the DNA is TGTGCCAGCAGCTTCCAGGGACCCGGCAATCAGCCCCAGCATTTT.